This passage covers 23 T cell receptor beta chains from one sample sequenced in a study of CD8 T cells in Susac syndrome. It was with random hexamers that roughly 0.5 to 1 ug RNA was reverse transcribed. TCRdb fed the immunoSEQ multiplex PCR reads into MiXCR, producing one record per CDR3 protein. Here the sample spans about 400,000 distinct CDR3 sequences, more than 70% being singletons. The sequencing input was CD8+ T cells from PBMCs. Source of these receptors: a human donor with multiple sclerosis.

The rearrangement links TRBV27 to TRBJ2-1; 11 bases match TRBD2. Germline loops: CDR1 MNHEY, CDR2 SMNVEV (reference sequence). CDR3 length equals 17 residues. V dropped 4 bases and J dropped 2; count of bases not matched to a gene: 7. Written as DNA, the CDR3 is TGTGCCAGCAGTTATTATAGCGGGAGGGGCCCCTACAATGAGCAGTTCTTC. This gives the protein CASSYYSGRGPYNEQFF.

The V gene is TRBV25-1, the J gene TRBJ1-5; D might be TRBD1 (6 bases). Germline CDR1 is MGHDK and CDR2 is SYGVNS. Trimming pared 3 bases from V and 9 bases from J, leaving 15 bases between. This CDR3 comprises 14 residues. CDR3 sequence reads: CASSDWEPGAPQHF. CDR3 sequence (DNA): TGTGCCAGCAGTGATTGGGAACCAGGGGCGCCCCAGCATTTT.

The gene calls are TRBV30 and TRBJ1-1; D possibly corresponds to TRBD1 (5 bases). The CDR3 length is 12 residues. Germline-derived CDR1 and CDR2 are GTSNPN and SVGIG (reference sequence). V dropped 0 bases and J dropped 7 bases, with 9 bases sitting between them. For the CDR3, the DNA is TGTGCCTGGAGTGTAGGCGGGGGTGAAGCTTTCTTT. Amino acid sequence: CAWSVGGGEAFF.

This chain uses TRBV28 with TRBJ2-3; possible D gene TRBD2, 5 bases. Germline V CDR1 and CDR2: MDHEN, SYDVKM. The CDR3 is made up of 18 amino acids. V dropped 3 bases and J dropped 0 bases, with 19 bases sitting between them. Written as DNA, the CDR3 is TGTGCCAGCAGTTTGCCTCTCGATCTAGCTCCCAGCACAGATACGCAGTATTTT. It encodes CASSLPLDLAPSTDTQYF.

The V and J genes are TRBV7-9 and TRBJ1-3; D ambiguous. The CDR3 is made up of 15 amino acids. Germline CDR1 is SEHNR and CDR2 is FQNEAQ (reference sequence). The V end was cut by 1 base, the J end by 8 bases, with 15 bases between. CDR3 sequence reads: CASSLVDQPEDTIYF. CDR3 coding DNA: TGTGCCAGCAGCTTAGTGGATCAGCCCGAGGACACCATATATTTT.

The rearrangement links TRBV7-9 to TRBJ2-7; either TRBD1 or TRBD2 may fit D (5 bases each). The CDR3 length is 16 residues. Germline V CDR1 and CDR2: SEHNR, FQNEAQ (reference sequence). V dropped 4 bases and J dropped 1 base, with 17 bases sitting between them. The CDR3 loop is CASSSLSGRASYEQYF. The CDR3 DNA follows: TGTGCCAGCAGCTCCCTAAGCGGCAGGGCATCCTACGAGCAGTACTTC.

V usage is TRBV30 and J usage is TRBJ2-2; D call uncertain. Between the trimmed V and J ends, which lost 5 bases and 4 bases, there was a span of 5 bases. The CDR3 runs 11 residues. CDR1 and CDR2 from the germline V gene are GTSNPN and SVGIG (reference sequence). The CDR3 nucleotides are TGTGCCTGGGAGTTCACCGGGGAGCTGTTTTTT. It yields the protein CAWEFTGELFF.

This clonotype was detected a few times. The CDR3 region is CASSSDRVMSQPQHF. The CDR3 nucleotides are TGTGCCAGCAGCTCGGACAGGGTAATGAGTCAGCCCCAGCATTTT. The rearrangement joins TRBV7-3 to TRBJ1-5; 8 positions agree with TRBD1. CDR3 length equals 15 residues. The J segment lost 6 bases and the V segment lost 4 bases, leaving 8 bases of the junction unmatched. The germline gives CDR1 SGHTA, CDR2 FQGTGA.

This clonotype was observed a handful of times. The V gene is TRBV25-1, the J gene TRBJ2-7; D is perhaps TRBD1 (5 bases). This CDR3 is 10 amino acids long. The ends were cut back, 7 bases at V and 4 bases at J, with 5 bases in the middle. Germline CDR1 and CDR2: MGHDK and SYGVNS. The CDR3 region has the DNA TGTGCCAGCAAGGGGTACGAGCAGTACTTC. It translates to CASKGYEQYF.

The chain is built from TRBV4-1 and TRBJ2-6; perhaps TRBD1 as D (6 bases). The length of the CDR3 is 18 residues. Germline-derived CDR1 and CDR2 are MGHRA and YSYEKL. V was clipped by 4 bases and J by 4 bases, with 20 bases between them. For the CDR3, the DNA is TGCGCCAGCAGCCTCCAAGAACAGGGAGTGACAGGGGCCAACGTCCTGACTTTC. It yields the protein CASSLQEQGVTGANVLTF.

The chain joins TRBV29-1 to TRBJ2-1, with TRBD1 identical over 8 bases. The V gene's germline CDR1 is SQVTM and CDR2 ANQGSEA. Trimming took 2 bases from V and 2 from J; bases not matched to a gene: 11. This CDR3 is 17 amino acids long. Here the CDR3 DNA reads TGCAGCGTTGAACTACCAGAAGACAGGGGTCCCTACAATGAGCAGTTCTTC. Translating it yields CSVELPEDRGPYNEQFF.

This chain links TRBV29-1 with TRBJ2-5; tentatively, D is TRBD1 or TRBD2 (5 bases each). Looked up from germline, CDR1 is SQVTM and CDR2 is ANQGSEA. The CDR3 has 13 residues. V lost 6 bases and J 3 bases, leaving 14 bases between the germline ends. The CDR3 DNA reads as TGCAGCGTCGCCGGGACCCCAGAAGAGACCCAGTACTTC. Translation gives CSVAGTPEETQYF.

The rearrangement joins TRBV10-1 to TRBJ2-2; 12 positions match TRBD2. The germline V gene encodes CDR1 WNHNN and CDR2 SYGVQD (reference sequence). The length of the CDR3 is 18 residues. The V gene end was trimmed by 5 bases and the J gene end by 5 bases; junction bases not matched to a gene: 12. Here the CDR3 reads CASSLGPITSGRTGELFF. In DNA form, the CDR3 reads TGCGCCAGCAGTCTGGGCCCAATCACTAGCGGGAGGACCGGGGAGCTGTTTTTT.

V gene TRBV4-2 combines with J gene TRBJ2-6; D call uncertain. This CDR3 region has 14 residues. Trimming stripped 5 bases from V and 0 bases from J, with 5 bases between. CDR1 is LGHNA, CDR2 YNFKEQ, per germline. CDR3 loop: CASSGLSGANVLTF. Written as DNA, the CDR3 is TGTGCCAGCAGCGGGCTCTCTGGGGCCAACGTCCTGACTTTC.

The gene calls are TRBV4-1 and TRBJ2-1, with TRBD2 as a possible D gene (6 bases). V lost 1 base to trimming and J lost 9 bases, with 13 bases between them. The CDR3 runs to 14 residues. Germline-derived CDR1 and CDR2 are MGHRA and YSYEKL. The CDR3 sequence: CASSQAGSGGEQFF. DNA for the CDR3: TGCGCCAGCAGCCAAGCGGGCTCCGGGGGTGAGCAGTTCTTC.

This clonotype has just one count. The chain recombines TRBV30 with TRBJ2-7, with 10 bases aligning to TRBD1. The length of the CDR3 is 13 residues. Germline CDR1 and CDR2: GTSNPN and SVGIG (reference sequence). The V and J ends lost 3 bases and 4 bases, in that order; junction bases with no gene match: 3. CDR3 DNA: TGTGCCTGGAGCGACAGGGGGCGTTACGAGCAGTACTTC. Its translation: CAWSDRGRYEQYF.

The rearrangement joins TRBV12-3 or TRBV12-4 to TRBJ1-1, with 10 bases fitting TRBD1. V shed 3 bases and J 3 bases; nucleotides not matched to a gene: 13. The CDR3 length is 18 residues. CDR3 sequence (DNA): TGTGCCAGCAGTTTTCCCTTGGACAGGGGGGTAGAAGACACTGAAGCTTTCTTT. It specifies CASSFPLDRGVEDTEAFF.

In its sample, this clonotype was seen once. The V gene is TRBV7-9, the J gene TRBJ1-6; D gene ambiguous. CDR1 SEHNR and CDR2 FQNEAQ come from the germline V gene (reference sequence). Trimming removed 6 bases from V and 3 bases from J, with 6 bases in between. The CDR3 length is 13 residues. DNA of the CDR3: TGTGCCAGCAGAGGAGACTATAATTCACCCCTCCACTTT. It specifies CASRGDYNSPLHF.

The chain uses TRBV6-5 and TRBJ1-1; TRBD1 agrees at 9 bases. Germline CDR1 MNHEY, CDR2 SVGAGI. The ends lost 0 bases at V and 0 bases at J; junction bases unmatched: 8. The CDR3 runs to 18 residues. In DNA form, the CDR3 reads TGTGCCAGCAGTTACTCGACCGGGACAGGGACCCTGAACACTGAAGCTTTCTTT. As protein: CASSYSTGTGTLNTEAFF.

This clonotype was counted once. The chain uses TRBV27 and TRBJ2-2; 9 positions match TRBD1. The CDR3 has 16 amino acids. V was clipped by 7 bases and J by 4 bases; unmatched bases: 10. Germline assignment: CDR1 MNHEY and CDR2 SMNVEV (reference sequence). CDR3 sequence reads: CASTPPGQGATGELFF. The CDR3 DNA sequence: TGTGCCAGCACTCCACCGGGACAGGGAGCCACCGGGGAGCTGTTTTTT.

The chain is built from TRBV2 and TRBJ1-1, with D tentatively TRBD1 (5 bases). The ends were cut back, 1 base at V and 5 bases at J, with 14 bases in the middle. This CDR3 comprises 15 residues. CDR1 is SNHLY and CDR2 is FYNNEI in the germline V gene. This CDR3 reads CASSEEKAPGTEAFF. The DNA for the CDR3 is TGTGCCAGCAGTGAAGAAAAGGCACCAGGGACTGAAGCTTTCTTT.

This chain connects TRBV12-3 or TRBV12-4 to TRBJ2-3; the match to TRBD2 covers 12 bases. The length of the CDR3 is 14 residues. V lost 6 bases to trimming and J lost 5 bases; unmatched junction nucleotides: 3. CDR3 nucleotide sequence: TGTGCCAGCAGCTGGGGACTAGCGGGAGATACGCAGTATTTT. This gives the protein CASSWGLAGDTQYF.

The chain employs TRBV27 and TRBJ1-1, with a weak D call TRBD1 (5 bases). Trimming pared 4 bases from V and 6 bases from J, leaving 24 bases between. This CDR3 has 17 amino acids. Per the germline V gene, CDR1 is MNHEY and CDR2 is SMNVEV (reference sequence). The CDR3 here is CASSSAEGEVFHPEAFF. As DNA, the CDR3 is TGTGCCAGCAGTTCCGCGGAAGGGGAGGTTTTTCATCCTGAAGCTTTCTTT.